This T cell receptor beta chain was sequenced in a study of blood T cell repertoires in COVID-19. CDR3 length equals 14 residues. CDR1 and CDR2 (germline): LNHNV, YYDKDF (reference sequence). Trimming left V 4 bases short and J 5 bases short, with 15 bases between. Sequenced by immunoSEQ multiplex PCR; TCRdb stores in-frame clones only, minus some. The sample contains around 140,000 clones, 84% of which appear only once. Material for sequencing was PBMCs or T cells enriched from blood (not recorded which). The sequence derives from a woman aged 50 to 60 with acute COVID-19. V and J are TRBV15 and TRBJ2-7, with a possible D match to TRBD1 (5 bases). CDR3 sequence (DNA): TGTGCCACCAGCACCCCCCACAGGTTCCACGAGCAGTACTTC. Its protein is CATSTPHRFHEQYF.